The 25 T cell receptor beta chains below all came from one sample that was sequenced in a study of blood T cell repertoires in COVID-19. The method was immunoSEQ multiplex PCR; TCRdb's version includes in-frame clones alone and lacks a portion of them. The repertoire holds under 75,000 clones, with 80% to 90% as singletons. Sequencing was done on a sample of peripheral blood. The receptors here all came from a man aged 50-60 years with acute or convalescent COVID-19.

CDR3 in DNA: TGTGCCACCAGTGATGCTAAGCTCAGCACAGATACGCAGTATTTT. Encoded protein: CATSDAKLSTDTQYF. The chain employs TRBV24-1 and TRBJ2-3, with D hard to call. The CDR3 spans 15 residues. Germline V CDR1 and CDR2: KGHDR, SFDVKD. V shed 3 bases and J shed 0 bases, with 9 bases lying between them.

The chain employs TRBV24-1 and TRBJ2-3; 7 bases fit TRBD1. V was clipped by 3 bases and J by 5 bases; unmatched bases: 7. The germline CDR1 and CDR2 sequences are KGHDR and SFDVKD. The CDR3 length is 15 residues. CDR3 DNA: TGTGCCACCAGTGATCCGCGCGCAGGGGGAGATACGCAGTATTTT. Protein: CATSDPRAGGDTQYF.

This rearrangement joins TRBV6-5 to TRBJ1-6; no firm D call. CDR1 and CDR2 from the germline V gene are MNHEY and SVGAGI. This CDR3 has 15 amino acids. Trimming shortened V by 8 bases and J by 0 bases, and 11 bases separated the two germline ends. The CDR3 DNA is TGTGCCAGCCTTAAGAGAAGCTCCTATAATTCACCCCTCCACTTT. Translating gives CASLKRSSYNSPLHF.

The rearrangement uses TRBV5-4 and TRBJ1-2; TRBD1 agrees at 7 bases. J lost 6 bases, V lost 4 bases, and 15 bases had no gene match. The CDR3 consists of 16 residues. The germline CDR1 and CDR2 sequences are SGHNT and YYREEE (reference sequence). This CDR3 is CASSLRPDRTTDGYTF. The CDR3 DNA sequence: TGTGCCAGCAGCCTGCGGCCGGACAGGACTACTGATGGCTACACCTTC.

The genes are TRBV18 and TRBJ2-3; D possibly corresponds to TRBD1 (6 bases). From germline, CDR1 is KGHSH and CDR2 LQKENI. The CDR3 consists of 14 residues. V lost 3 bases and J lost 3, with 10 bases in between. The CDR3 bases are TGTGCCAGCTCACCCCCACAGGGTACAGATACGCAGTATTTT. Translation gives CASSPPQGTDTQYF.

The chain carries TRBV10-3 and TRBJ2-1, with D perhaps matching TRBD2 (5 bases). Germline loops: CDR1 ENHRY, CDR2 SYGVKD. V was trimmed by 4 bases and J by 3 bases, leaving 13 bases between them. The CDR3 is 15 amino acids. DNA of the CDR3: TGTGCCATCAGTGCATCACAAGGAGGCTACAATGAGCAGTTCTTC. As protein: CAISASQGGYNEQFF.

This chain joins TRBV5-4 and TRBJ2-7; no firm D call. Germline CDR1 and CDR2: SGHNT and YYREEE (reference sequence). CDR3 length: 13 residues. Between the trimmed V and J ends, which lost 6 bases and 0 bases, there was a span of 10 bases. The CDR3 nucleotides read TGTGCCAGCACAGATCCTAGCTCCTACGAGCAGTACGTC. This gives the protein CASTDPSSYEQYV.

The gene calls are TRBV5-1 and TRBJ1-4, with a weak D call TRBD1 (6 bases). Germline assignment: CDR1 SGHRS and CDR2 YFSETQ. Trimming took 4 bases from V and 7 from J, leaving 17 bases between them. CDR3 size: 15 residues. The CDR3 sequence: CASSGLGGAGEKLFF. In nucleotides, the CDR3 is TGCGCCAGCAGCGGCCTGGGGGGGGCCGGTGAAAAACTGTTTTTT.

The gene calls are TRBV30 and TRBJ1-2; D is perhaps TRBD1 (5 bases). Trimming stripped 3 bases from V and 6 bases from J, with 5 bases between. The CDR3 length is 10 residues. CDR1 is GTSNPN and CDR2 is SVGIG in the germline V gene (reference sequence). The CDR3 DNA sequence: TGTGCCTGGAGCAGGGATGGCTACACCTTC. Its translation: CAWSRDGYTF.

This chain links TRBV19 with TRBJ1-5; 7 positions agree with TRBD1. The germline V gene encodes CDR1 LNHDA and CDR2 SQIVND (reference sequence). V trimming: 6 bases; J trimming: 0 bases; junction bases outside the gene matches: 8. This CDR3 spans 16 amino acids. CDR3: CASRRGTDYSNQPQHF. The CDR3 region has the DNA TGTGCCAGTAGGCGCGGGACAGACTATAGCAATCAGCCCCAGCATTTT.

The chain employs TRBV27 and TRBJ2-3; the match to TRBD2 covers 8 bases. With V trimmed by 8 bases and J by 6 bases, 7 bases remained unmatched. The CDR3 spans 13 residues. The germline CDR1 and CDR2 sequences are MNHEY and SMNVEV (reference sequence). In DNA form, the CDR3 reads TGTGCCAGCCTCCGGGAGGGTTCGGATACGCAGTATTTT. It translates to CASLREGSDTQYF.

The chain has TRBV28 and TRBJ1-4, with a possible D match to TRBD1 (6 bases). The germline V gene has CDR1 MDHEN and CDR2 SYDVKM. Deletions cut 5 bases from V and 3 bases from J, with 16 bases between. There are 16 residues in the CDR3. CDR3 in amino acids: CASSQTGGAANEKLFF. The CDR3 DNA sequence: TGTGCCAGCAGTCAGACTGGGGGGGCTGCTAATGAAAAACTGTTTTTT.

J is TRBJ2-2 and V is TRBV30, with 7 bases aligning to TRBD2. This CDR3 contains 16 residues. CDR1 and CDR2 (germline): GTSNPN, SVGIG (reference sequence). J gave up 3 bases and V 4 bases, and 11 bases lay outside the gene matches. CDR3 nucleotides: TGTGCCTGGACGAAGACTAGCAAAGGGCACACCGGGGAGCTGTTTTTT. Its translation is CAWTKTSKGHTGELFF.

The V and J genes are TRBV29-1 and TRBJ1-1, with D possibly TRBD1 on 5 matching bases. Trimming shortened V by 6 bases and J by 1 base, and 15 bases separated the two germline ends. Germline CDR1 is SQVTM and CDR2 is ANQGSEA. This CDR3 is built from 14 residues. The CDR3 DNA follows: TGCAGCGTCCCTGGGGCTGTCGAGAACACTGAAGCTTTCTTT. Amino acids: CSVPGAVENTEAFF.

This chain uses TRBV9 with TRBJ1-2; TRBD1 matches at 10 bases. CDR1 and CDR2 from the germline V gene are SGDLS and YYNGEE. After removal of 4 bases from V and 3 bases from J, the junction contained 6 bases not matched to a gene. This CDR3 spans 15 amino acids. In DNA form, the CDR3 reads TGTGCCAGCAGCACCGGGACAGGGGATTACTATGGCTACACCTTC. Its translation: CASSTGTGDYYGYTF.

This chain connects TRBV30 to TRBJ2-1; a weak D match, TRBD2 (6 bases). The germline gives CDR1 GTSNPN, CDR2 SVGIG (reference sequence). The length of the CDR3 is 14 residues. Between the trimmed V and J ends, which lost 4 bases and 2 bases, there was a span of 12 bases. The CDR3 reads CAWTSGGTYNEQFF. The CDR3 DNA reads as TGTGCCTGGACCTCTGGGGGGACCTACAATGAGCAGTTCTTC.

The gene calls are TRBV28 and TRBJ1-1; tentatively, D is TRBD1 (5 bases). The CDR3 is 15 amino acids. Per the germline V gene, CDR1 is MDHEN and CDR2 is SYDVKM. V gave up 5 bases and J gave up 6 bases, with 19 bases separating them. The DNA for the CDR3 is TGTGCCAGCAGTGCCCTTGGGCAGGGTAGCTCTGAAGCTTTCTTT. Protein: CASSALGQGSSEAFF.

V gene TRBV7-2 combines with J gene TRBJ2-1; a weak D match, TRBD2 (5 bases). Trimming took 3 bases from V and 4 from J, leaving 13 bases between them. Germline V gene data show CDR1 as SGHTA and CDR2 as FQGNSA. The CDR3 has 15 residues. In nucleotides, the CDR3 is TGTGCCAGCAGCTTTTTACTAGTAGTGTACAATGAGCAGTTCTTC. This encodes CASSFLLVVYNEQFF.

This chain links TRBV28 with TRBJ1-2, with a possible D match to TRBD1 (5 bases). In germline, CDR1 is MDHEN, CDR2 SYDVKM. CDR3 length: 12 residues. V was shortened by 5 bases and J by 4 bases, with 8 bases between the two germline ends. The chain's CDR3 is CASSRQSYGYTF. The CDR3 nucleotides read TGTGCCAGCAGTCGACAGAGCTATGGCTACACCTTC.

This chain links TRBV19 with TRBJ2-3, with TRBD2 matching over 9 bases. Germline loops: CDR1 LNHDA, CDR2 SQIVND (reference sequence). J was trimmed by 2 bases and V by 4 bases; bases with no gene match: 7. CDR3 size: 16 residues. CDR3 DNA: TGTGCCAGTAGTAGACAACTAGCGGGTCTCACAGATACGCAGTATTTT. Amino acids: CASSRQLAGLTDTQYF.

The genes are TRBV5-4 and TRBJ2-1; a possible D gene is TRBD1 (6 bases). This CDR3 has 15 residues. V lost 4 bases and J 9 bases, leaving 20 bases between the germline ends. CDR1 is SGHNT and CDR2 is YYREEE in the germline V gene (reference sequence). CDR3 DNA: TGTGCCAGCAGCGCCGGGACACAATTATCGGGTGAGCAGTTCTTC. Translating it yields CASSAGTQLSGEQFF.

This chain joins TRBV19 and TRBJ2-1, with D possibly matching TRBD2 (6 bases). The CDR3 is 16 amino acids. Trimming shortened V by 3 bases and J by 1 base, and 13 bases separated the two germline ends. The germline CDR1 and CDR2 sequences are LNHDA and SQIVND (reference sequence). This chain's CDR3 is CASSILTRLSYNEQFF. CDR3 nucleotide sequence: TGTGCCAGTAGTATCCTGACTAGGTTGTCCTACAATGAGCAGTTCTTC.

This chain links TRBV11-2 with TRBJ2-3; TRBD1 aligns across 12 bases. Germline V gene lookup returns CDR1 SGHAT and CDR2 FQNNGV. V lost 4 bases, J lost 5 bases, and 7 bases stayed unmatched. This CDR3 contains 16 residues. The CDR3 DNA reads as TGTGCCAGCAGCTCGAGTGGGGACAGGGGGCTAGATACGCAGTATTTT. This translates into CASSSSGDRGLDTQYF.

V gene TRBV19 combines with J gene TRBJ1-1; weak D call: TRBD1 (5 bases). The germline V gene encodes CDR1 LNHDA and CDR2 SQIVND (reference sequence). Trimming removed 3 bases at V and 0 bases at J, with 11 bases between. The CDR3 covers 15 residues. For the CDR3, the DNA is TGTGCCAGTAGTATTTATCCGGGGGTGAACACTGAAGCTTTCTTT. Its protein is CASSIYPGVNTEAFF.

This chain uses TRBV28 with TRBJ2-7; a possible D gene is TRBD2 (6 bases). V dropped 7 bases and J dropped 2 bases, with 18 bases sitting between them. The germline CDR1 and CDR2 sequences are MDHEN and SYDVKM. The CDR3 has 15 residues. CDR3 nucleotides: TGTGCCAGCAACCAACCCGGGACTCCACCCTACGAGCAGTACTTC. Amino acids: CASNQPGTPPYEQYF.